The source of this T cell receptor (beta chain) is a study of shared clonotypes between healthy human individuals. Study context: Donor ages ranged 18 to 49 years: a couple of women, three men.

CDR3 length: 15 amino acids. V gave up 5 bases and J gave up 2 bases, with 16 bases separating them. Germline CDR1 and CDR2: SGHAT and FQNNGV. Only in-frame clones appear in the TCRdb table, and some are missing; sequencing was by immunoSEQ multiplex PCR. The sample shows about 2.1 million clones, about 93% of them seen only once. Overall study results and limits: Naive subsets typically showed greater estimated richness than memory subsets. The rarefaction results pointed to incomplete sorted-subset sequencing despite large depth.

The table lists this clone with a count of one. As yet, its antigen is unknown. Only CD45RO-negative cells positively selected for CCR7 counted as naive CD8 cells, so terminally differentiated effector memory CD45RA+ cells were excluded. This TCR derives from a man between 18 and 35 years old in good health. Some clones in this sample may be carry-over from other donors' samples. This sequence joins TRBV11-2 and TRBJ2-7; the D call may be TRBD1 or TRBD2 (6 bases each). Material: naive CD8+ T cells from PBMCs. CDR3 protein: CASSPEVGGTYEQYF. The CDR3 region has the DNA TGTGCCAGCAGCCCAGAGGTAGGGGGGACCTACGAGCAGTACTTC.